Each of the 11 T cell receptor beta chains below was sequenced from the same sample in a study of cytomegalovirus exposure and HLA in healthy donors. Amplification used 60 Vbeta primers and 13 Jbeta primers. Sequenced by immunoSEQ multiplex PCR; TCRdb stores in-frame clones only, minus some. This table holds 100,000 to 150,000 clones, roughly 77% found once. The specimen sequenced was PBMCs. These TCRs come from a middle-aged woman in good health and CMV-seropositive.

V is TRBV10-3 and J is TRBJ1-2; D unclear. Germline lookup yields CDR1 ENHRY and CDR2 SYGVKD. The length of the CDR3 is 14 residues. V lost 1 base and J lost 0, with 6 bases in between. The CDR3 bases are TGTGCCATCAGTGAGTTGCAGTCTAACTATGGCTACACCTTC. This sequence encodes CAISELQSNYGYTF.

The CDR3 sequence is CASSHTRGGSPAYNEQFF. In DNA form, the CDR3 reads TGTGCCAGCAGCCACACCCGGGGGGGGTCCCCTGCTTACAATGAGCAGTTCTTC. The V gene is TRBV7-2, the J gene TRBJ2-1; TRBD2 matches at 8 bases. After removal of 5 bases from V and 4 bases from J, the junction contained 16 bases not matched to a gene. Germline-derived CDR1 and CDR2 are SGHTA and FQGNSA. The CDR3 is 18 residues long.

The CDR3 loop reads CASSLSGGGSTDTQYF. CDR3 nucleotide sequence: TGCGCCAGCAGCTTATCGGGCGGGGGGAGCACAGATACGCAGTATTTT. The V gene is TRBV5-1, the J gene TRBJ2-3; 8 bases fit TRBD2. V was pared by 2 bases and J by 0 bases, with 5 bases of the junction left unmatched. The V gene's germline CDR1 is SGHRS and CDR2 YFSETQ. The CDR3 sequence is 16 residues long. Full variable domain (outside the CDR3, taken from reference TRBV5-1 and TRBJ2-3): KAGVTQTPRYLIKTRGQQVTLSCSPISGHRSVSWYQQTPGQGLQFLFEYFSETQRNKGNFPGRFSGRQFSNSRSEMNVSTLELGDSALYLCASSLSGGGSTDTQYFGPGTRLTVL.

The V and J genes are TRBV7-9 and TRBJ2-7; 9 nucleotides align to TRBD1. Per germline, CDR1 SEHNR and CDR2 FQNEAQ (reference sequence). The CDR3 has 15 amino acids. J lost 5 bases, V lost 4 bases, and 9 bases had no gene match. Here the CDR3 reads CASSSHRGRQHEQYF. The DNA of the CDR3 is TGTGCCAGCAGCTCCCACAGGGGGCGTCAACACGAGCAGTACTTC.

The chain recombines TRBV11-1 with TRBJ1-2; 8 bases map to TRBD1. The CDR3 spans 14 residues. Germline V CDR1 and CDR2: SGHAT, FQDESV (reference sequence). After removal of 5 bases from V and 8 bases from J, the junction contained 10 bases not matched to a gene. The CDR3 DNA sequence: TGTGCCAGCAGCCCCACGGACAGGGCAGGCGGCTACACCTTC. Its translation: CASSPTDRAGGYTF.

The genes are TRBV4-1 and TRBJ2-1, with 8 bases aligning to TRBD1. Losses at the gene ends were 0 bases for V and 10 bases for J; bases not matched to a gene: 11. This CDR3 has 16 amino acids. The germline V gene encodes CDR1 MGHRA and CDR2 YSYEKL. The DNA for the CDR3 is TGCGCCAGCAGCCAAGATTGGCCGGGACAGGCTGTCGAGCAGTTCTTC. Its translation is CASSQDWPGQAVEQFF.

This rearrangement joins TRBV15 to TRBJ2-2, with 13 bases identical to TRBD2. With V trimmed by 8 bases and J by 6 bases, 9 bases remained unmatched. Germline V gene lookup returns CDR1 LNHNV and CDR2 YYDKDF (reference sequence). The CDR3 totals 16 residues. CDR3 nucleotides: TGTGCCACCCCCCGGACTAGCGGGGGAGCCCCCGGGGAGCTGTTTTTT. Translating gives CATPRTSGGAPGELFF.

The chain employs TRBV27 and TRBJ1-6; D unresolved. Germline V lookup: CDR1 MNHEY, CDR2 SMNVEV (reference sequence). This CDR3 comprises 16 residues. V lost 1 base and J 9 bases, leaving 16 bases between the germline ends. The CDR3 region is CASSLLQVRFPSPLHF. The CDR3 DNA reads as TGTGCCAGCAGTTTATTGCAGGTCCGTTTCCCTTCACCCCTCCACTTT.

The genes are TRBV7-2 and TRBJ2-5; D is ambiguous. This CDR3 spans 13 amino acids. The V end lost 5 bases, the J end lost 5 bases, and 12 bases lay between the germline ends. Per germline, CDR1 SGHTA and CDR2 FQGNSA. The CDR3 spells CASSPAVAETQYF. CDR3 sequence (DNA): TGTGCCAGCAGCCCCGCGGTTGCGGAGACCCAGTACTTC.

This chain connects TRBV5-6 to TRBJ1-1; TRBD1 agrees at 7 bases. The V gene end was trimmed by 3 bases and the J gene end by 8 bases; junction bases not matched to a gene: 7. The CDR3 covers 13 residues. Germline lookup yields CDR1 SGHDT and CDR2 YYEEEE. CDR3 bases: TGTGCCAGCAGCTCTAAACCGGGACAGGAAGCTTTCTTT. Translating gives CASSSKPGQEAFF.

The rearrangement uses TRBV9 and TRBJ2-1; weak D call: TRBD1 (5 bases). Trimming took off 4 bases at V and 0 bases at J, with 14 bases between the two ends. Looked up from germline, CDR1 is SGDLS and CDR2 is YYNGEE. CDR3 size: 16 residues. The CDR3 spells CASSPLGVNSYNEQFF. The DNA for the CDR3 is TGTGCCAGCAGCCCCCTAGGGGTAAACTCCTACAATGAGCAGTTCTTC. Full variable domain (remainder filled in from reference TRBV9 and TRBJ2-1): DSGVTQTPKHLITATGQRVTLRCSPRSGDLSVYWYQQSLDQGLQFLIQYYNGEERAKGNILERFSAQQFPDLHSELNLSSLELGDSALYFCASSPLGVNSYNEQFFGPGTRLTVL.